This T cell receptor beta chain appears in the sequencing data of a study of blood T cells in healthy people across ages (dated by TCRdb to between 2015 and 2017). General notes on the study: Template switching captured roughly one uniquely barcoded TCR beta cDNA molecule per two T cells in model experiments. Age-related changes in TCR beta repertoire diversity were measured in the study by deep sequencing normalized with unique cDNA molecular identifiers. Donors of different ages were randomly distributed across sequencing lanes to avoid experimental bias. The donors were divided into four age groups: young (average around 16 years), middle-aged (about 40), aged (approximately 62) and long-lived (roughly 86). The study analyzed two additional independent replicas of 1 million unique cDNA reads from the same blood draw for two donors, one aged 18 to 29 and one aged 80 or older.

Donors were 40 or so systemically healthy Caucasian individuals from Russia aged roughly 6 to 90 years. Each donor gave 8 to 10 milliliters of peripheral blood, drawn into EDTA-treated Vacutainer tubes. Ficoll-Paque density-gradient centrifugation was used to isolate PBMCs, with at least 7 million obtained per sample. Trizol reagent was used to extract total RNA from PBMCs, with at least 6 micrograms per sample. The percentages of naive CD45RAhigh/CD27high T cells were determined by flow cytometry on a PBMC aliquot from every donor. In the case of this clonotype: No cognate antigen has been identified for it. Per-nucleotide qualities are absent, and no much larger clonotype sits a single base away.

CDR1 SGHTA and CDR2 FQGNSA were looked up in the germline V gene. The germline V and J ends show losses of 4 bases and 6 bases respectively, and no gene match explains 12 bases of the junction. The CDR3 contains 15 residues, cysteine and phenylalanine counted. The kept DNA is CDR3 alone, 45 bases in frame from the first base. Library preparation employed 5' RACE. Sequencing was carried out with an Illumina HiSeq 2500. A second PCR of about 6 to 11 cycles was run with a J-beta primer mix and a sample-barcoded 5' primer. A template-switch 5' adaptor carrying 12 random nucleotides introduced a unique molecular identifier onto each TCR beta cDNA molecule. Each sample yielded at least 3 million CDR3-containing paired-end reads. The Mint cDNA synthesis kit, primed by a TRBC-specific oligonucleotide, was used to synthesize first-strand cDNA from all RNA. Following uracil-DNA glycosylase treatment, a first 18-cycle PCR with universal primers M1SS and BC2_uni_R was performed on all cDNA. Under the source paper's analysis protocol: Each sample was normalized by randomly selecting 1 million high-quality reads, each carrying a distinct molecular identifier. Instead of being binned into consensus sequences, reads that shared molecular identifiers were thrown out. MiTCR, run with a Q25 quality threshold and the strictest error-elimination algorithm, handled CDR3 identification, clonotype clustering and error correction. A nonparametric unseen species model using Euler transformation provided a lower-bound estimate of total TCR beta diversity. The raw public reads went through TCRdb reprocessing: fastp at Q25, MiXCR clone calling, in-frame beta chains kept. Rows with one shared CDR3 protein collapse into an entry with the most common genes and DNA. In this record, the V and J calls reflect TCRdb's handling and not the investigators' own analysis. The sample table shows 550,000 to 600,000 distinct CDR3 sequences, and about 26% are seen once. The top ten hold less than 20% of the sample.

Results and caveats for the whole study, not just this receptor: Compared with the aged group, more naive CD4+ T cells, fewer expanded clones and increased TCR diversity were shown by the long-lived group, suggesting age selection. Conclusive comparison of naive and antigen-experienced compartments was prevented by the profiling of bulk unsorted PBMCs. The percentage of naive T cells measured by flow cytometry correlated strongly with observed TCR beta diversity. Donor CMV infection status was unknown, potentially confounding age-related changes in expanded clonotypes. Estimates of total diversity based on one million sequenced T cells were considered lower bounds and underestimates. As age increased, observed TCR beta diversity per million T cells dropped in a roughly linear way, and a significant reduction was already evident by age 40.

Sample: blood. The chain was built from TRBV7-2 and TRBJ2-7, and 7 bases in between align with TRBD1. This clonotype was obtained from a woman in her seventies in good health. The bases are TGTGCCAGCAGCTCCAATACAGGGGCTTGGGGCGAGCAGTACTTC. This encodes CASSSNTGAWGEQYF.